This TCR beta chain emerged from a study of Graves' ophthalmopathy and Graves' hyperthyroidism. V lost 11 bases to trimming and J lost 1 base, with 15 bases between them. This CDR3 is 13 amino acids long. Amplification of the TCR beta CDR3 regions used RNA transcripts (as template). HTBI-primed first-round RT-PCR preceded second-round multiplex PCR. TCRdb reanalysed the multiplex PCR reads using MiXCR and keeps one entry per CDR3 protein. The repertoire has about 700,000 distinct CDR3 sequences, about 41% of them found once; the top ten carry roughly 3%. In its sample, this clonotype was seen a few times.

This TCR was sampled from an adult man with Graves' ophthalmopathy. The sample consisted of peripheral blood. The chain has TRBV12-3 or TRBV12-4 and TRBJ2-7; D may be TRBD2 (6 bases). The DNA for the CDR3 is TGTGCCGGCGGGACTGCCGTATCCTACGAGCAGTACTTC. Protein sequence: CAGGTAVSYEQYF.